What follows describes a single TCR beta chain. Its antigen specificity is not known. No base qualities exist here, and no much larger clone lies one base off it. TCRdb lists the instrument as Illumina HiSeq 2000. TCR beta chain libraries were generated by multiplex PCR amplification. The amplified TCR beta chain products were analyzed by high-throughput sequencing. TCRdb trimmed the raw reads at Q25, called clones with MiXCR and kept productive beta chains. One record per CDR3 amino acid sequence lists the most common genes and DNA. The sample has 290,000 or so distinct CDR3 sequences on record, around 31% of them singletons. The top ten constitute 0.85% to 1.3% of the sample. Lymph node samples were obtained from the axillary draining lymph nodes of breast cancer patients. This specimen comes from a study of breast tumors, draining lymph nodes, adjacent tissues (TCRdb year 2016). Context from the whole study: Breast cancer patients provided tumor, adjacent nontumor tissue and axillary lymph nodes, and the study compared the TCR beta repertoires across these three sources. In human breast cancer, the study set out to evaluate how tumor, surrounding tissue and draining lymph node repertoires relate to one another and whether T cells may move between these sites.

Ends trimmed: V by 10 bases, J by 8 bases; bases unmatched to a gene: 6. Based on the germline V gene, the CDR1 and CDR2 sequences are MDHEN and SYDVKM. The CDR3 runs 13 residues from the cysteine to the phenylalanine. Of the read, only the CDR3 DNA is kept; its 39 bases are in frame from base 1. Points the paper makes about the study in general: The data were considered consistent with most tumor T cells being derived from the lymph node and subsequently expanding within tumor tissue. Tumors showed preferential V and J gene usage, and their T-cell repertoire diversity fell below that of lymph nodes yet above that of nontumor tissue. The conclusion that tumor T cells originate in lymph nodes was presented as consistent with a hypothesis rather than as directly demonstrated. Tumor and nontumor tissue repertoires were found to be significantly more similar in luminal-like than in basal-like breast cancer.

The V and J genes are TRBV28 and TRBJ1-6; 9 bases in the middle match TRBD1. The specimen was axillary lymph node tissue. This TCR was recovered from a female donor with breast cancer. Some clones in this sample may be carry-over from other donors' samples. The CDR3 amino acid sequence is: CATHRDRDSPLHF. DNA sequence: TGTGCCACCCACCGGGACAGGGATTCACCCCTCCACTTT. This CDR3, with the reference TRBV28 and TRBJ1-6 proteins standing in past its ends, gives the full variable domain DVKVTQSSRYLVKRTGEKVFLECVQDMDHENMFWYRQDPGLGLRLIYFSYDVKMKEKGDIPEGYSVSREKKERFSLILESASTNQTSMYLCATHRDRDSPLHFGNGTRLTVT.